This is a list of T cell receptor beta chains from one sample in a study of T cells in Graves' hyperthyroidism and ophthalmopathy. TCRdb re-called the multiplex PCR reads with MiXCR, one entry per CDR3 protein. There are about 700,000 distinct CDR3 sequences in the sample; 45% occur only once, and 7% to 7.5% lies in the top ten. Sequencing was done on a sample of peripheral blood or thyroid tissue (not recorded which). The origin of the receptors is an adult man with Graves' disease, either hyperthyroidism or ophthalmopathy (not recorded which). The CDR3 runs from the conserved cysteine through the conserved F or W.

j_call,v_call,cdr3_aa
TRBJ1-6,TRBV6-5,CASSVEGRANSPLHF
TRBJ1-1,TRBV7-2,CASSLGRVDTEAFF
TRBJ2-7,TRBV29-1,CSVDKQGAASYEQYF
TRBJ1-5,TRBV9,CASSLRARDQPQHF
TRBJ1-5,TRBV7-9,CASSWDRGESNQPQHF
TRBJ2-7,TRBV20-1,CSARGGRSYEQYF
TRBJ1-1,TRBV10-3,CAISDTGPEAFF
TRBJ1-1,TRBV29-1,CSVSPGAFF
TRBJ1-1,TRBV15,CATSRDWGKNTEAFF
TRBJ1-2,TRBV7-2,CASSLAGSHYGYTF
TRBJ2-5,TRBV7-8,CASSLEVGTQYF
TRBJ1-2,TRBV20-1,CSAHGTRDGYTF
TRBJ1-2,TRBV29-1,CSAEKLDSLNYGYTF
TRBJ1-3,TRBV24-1,CATSGVASGNTIYF
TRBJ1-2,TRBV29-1,CSVRDRGYYGYTF
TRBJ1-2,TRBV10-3,CAISESWTYGYTF
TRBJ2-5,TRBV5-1,CASSLLLAGNQETQYF
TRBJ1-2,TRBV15,CATSRDPAAYGYTF
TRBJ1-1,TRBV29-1,CSVGRTGMNTEAFF
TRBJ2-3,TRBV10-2,CASSLALDTDTQYF
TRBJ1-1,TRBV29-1,CSVEGNESTEAFF
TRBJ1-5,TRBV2,CASSEMTGVDNQPQHF
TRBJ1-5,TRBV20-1,CSARGPDSSNQPQHF
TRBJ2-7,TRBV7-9,CASSQDGGSASYEQYF
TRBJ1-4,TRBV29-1,CSVEKEEKLFF
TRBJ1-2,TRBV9,CASSVHDRLYGYTF
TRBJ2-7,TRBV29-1,CSVGQGGNEQYF
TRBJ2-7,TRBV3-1,CASSQDYGSEQYF
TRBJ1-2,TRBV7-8,CASSSDSSYGYTF
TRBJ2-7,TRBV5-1,CASSLLLGQGAGEQYF
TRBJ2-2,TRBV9,CASSVGASGANTGELFF
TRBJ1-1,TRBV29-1,CSETTGFGFEAFF
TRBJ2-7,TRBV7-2,CASSRGRGYEQYF
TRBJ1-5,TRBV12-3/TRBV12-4,CASSLGAYRDQPQHF
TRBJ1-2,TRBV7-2,CASSQGTGQEYGYTF
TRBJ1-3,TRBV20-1,CSAYGAGNTIYF
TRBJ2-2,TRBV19,CASTSDRLKGGELFF
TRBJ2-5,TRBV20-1,CSAPGPGAGVRAETQYF
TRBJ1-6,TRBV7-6,CASSSPQGSNSPLHF
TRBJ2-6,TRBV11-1,CASSIPTDPSSGANVLTF
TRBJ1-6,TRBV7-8,CASSRTGFNSPLHF
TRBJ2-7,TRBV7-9,CASSPGLAGAEPYEQYF
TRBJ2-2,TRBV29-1,CSVEEKGATGELFF
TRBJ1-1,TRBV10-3,CAINDRGVGAFF
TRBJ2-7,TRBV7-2,CASSLEGGGPYEQYF
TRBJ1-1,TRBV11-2,CASSLDRGRPEAFF
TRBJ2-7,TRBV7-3,CASSLTSGRLQYF
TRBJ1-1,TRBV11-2,CASSSDRHTEAFF
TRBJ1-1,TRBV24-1,CATRPGGAANTEAFF
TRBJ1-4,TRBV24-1,CATSEPGPGANEKLFF
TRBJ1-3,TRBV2,CATRRAGNTIYF
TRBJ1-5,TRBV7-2,CASSFRDRVNQHF
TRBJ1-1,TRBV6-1,CASSYETEAFF
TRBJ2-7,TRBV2,CASTLGTSSWFEQYF
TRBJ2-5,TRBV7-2,CASSGIRRVAQETQYF
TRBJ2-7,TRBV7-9,CASSPHPRGQITYEQYF
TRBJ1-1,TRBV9,CASSMTGGIEAFF
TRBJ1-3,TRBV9,CASSRTVYTIYF
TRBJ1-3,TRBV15,CATSRDSVSGNTIYF